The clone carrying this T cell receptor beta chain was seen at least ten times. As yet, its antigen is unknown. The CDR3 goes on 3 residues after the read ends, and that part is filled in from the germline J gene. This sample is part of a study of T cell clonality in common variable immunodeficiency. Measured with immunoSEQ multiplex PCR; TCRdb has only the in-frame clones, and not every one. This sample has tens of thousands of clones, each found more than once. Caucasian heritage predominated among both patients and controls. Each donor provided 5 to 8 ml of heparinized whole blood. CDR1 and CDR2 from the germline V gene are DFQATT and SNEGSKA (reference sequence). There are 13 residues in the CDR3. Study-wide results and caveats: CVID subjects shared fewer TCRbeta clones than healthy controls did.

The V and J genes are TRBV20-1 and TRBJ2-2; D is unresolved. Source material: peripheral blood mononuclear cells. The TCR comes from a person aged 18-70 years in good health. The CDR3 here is CSARDPGVEKLFF. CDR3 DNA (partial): TGCAGTGCTAGAGATCCAGGAGTTGAAAAG.